This T cell receptor beta chain was captured by sequencing in a study of T-cell memory formation after mild COVID-19. V lost 4 bases and J lost 0; bases outside the gene matches: 8. The CDR3 covers 17 residues. Germline-derived CDR1 and CDR2 are SGHTA and FQGTGA. This clonotype was detected ten times or more. TCRdb ran MiXCR on the 5' RACE reads and lists one entry per CDR3 protein. The sample records 200,000 to 250,000 distinct CDR3 sequences, about 16% being singletons. The source is a man younger than 35 who had mild COVID-19 (a few samples of this study predate the infection). Cell type and time point are not known. The sequencing sample was made of PBMCs or a T cell subset sorted from them (not recorded which). The chain uses TRBV7-3 and TRBJ2-7; 11 nucleotides match TRBD2. This chain's CDR3 is CASSSRLAGRSSYEQYF. CDR3 DNA sequence: TGTGCCAGCAGCTCCCGACTAGCGGGGCGAAGCTCCTACGAGCAGTACTTC.